A single sample is the source of the 17 T cell receptor beta chains below, sequenced in a study of T cell clones after liver transplantation. Only in-frame clones appear in the TCRdb table, and some are missing; sequencing was by immunoSEQ multiplex PCR. This repertoire shows tens of thousands of clones, roughly three quarters found once; its top ten account for over 8%. The sample was CD4+ T cells from blood, taken at the 22-month timepoint. The receptors were sampled from a human patient who received a liver transplant. Part of the T cells may come from the graft donor.

This chain joins TRBV7-2 and TRBJ2-2; 9 nucleotides agree with TRBD2. Unmatched junction bases numbered 6, after V lost 5 bases and J lost 5 bases. Germline-derived CDR1 and CDR2 are SGHTA and FQGNSA. The CDR3 sequence is 15 residues long. The CDR3 DNA is TGTGCCAGCAGCGTGACTAGCGGCCAAACCGGGGAGCTGTTTTTT. This sequence encodes CASSVTSGQTGELFF. The whole variable domain, filled in from reference TRBV7-2 and TRBJ2-2, reads GAGVSQSPSNKVTEKGKDVELRCDPISGHTALYWYRQSLGQGLEFLIYFQGNSAPDKSGLPSDRFSAERTGGSVSTLTIQRTQQEDSAVYLCASSVTSGQTGELFFGEGSRLTVL.

A few counts support this clone. The chain uses TRBV6-6 and TRBJ2-5; D might be TRBD1 or TRBD2, each matching 5 bases. The germline V and J ends were trimmed by 0 bases and 4 bases, with 9 bases remaining between them. Germline CDR1 is MNHNY and CDR2 is SVGAGI (reference sequence). This CDR3 is 14 amino acids long. In DNA form, the CDR3 reads TGTGCCAGCAGTTACTCGAGGGGTGGAGAGACCCAGTACTTC. Encoded protein: CASSYSRGGETQYF.

The chain uses TRBV28 and TRBJ1-2, with TRBD1 matching over 8 bases. V lost 3 bases, J lost 2 bases, and 8 bases stayed unmatched. Germline CDR1 reads MDHEN; CDR2 reads SYDVKM. There are 16 residues in the CDR3. The CDR3 nucleotides read TGTGCCAGCAGTTTGAGCGGACAGGGTGAAAACTATGGCTACACCTTC. This encodes CASSLSGQGENYGYTF.

A few counts support this clone. This chain links TRBV28 with TRBJ1-2; D ambiguous. CDR3 length: 11 residues. The V gene's germline CDR1 is MDHEN and CDR2 SYDVKM. V was pared by 5 bases and J by 2 bases, with 3 bases between. CDR3 DNA sequence: TGTGCCAGCAGTCTCAACTATGGCTACACCTTC. Its translation: CASSLNYGYTF.

The rearrangement uses TRBV30 and TRBJ1-1; weak D call: TRBD1 (5 bases). V was cut by 0 bases and J by 5 bases, with 13 bases left in between. Per the germline V gene, CDR1 is GTSNPN and CDR2 is SVGIG (reference sequence). CDR3 size: 14 residues. The CDR3 coding sequence is TGTGCCTGGAGTGTATCGGGACCGGGGACTGAAGCTTTCTTT. Its translation is CAWSVSGPGTEAFF.

The J gene is TRBJ1-1, the V gene TRBV5-5; 7 bases align to TRBD1. This CDR3 contains 14 residues. The V gene's germline CDR1 is SGHKS and CDR2 YYEKEE (reference sequence). The V and J ends lost 3 bases and 2 bases, in that order; junction bases with no gene match: 4. The CDR3 protein is CASSSRQGNTEAFF. The CDR3 bases are TGTGCCAGCAGCTCCCGACAGGGAAACACTGAAGCTTTCTTT.

The chain carries TRBV2 and TRBJ2-2; no definite D call. The CDR3 spans 12 residues. Trimming removed 6 bases at V and 1 base at J, with 3 bases between. Germline CDR1 reads SNHLY; CDR2 reads FYNNEI. In DNA form, the CDR3 reads TGTGCCAGCAGGCAGAACACCGGGGAGCTGTTTTTT. Translated, it gives CASRQNTGELFF.

A remark on this clone: One end of the junction is discordant with germline, which a read error may explain. In nucleotides, the CDR3 is TGTGCCAGCAGCTTAACCCTGGGGGACAGGTCCTTC. This sequence encodes CASSLTLGDRSF. The chain employs TRBV7-2 and TRBJ2-7; 8 bases fit TRBD1. The CDR3 spans 12 residues. In germline, CDR1 is SGHTA, CDR2 FQGNSA. Using reference TRBV7-2 and TRBJ2-7 for the parts outside the CDR3, the full variable domain is GAGVSQSPSNKVTEKGKDVELRCDPISGHTALYWYRQSLGQGLEFLIYFQGNSAPDKSGLPSDRFSAERTGGSVSTLTIQRTQQEDSAVYLCASSLTLGDRSFGPGTRLTVT.

Only a few counts were recorded for this clone. The chain combines TRBV19 with TRBJ2-2; 7 positions match TRBD1. CDR1 LNHDA and CDR2 SQIVND come from the germline V gene (reference sequence). V shed 4 bases, J shed 2 bases, and the junction held 4 bases outside the gene matches. This CDR3 spans 15 amino acids. The CDR3 sequence: CASSKRQGNTGELFF. For the CDR3, the DNA is TGTGCCAGTAGTAAACGACAGGGAAACACCGGGGAGCTGTTTTTT.

This clone was recorded a few times. This chain joins TRBV5-1 and TRBJ2-7; 12 bases align to TRBD2. V was clipped by 9 bases and J by 9 bases; unmatched bases: 28. Germline values: CDR1 SGHRS, CDR2 YFSETQ. The CDR3 contains 19 residues. CDR3 DNA sequence: TGCGCCACCCAGCCCCCCCCTAGCGGGGGGGCATCATTCATATTGGGGCAGTACTTC. It encodes CATQPPPSGGASFILGQYF.

The gene calls are TRBV28 and TRBJ2-2, with D perhaps assigned TRBD1 or TRBD2 (6 bases each). V was pared by 7 bases and J by 6 bases, with 18 bases between. The germline gives CDR1 MDHEN, CDR2 SYDVKM. The length of the CDR3 is 15 residues. In DNA form, the CDR3 reads TGTGCCAGCACTCTGGGCACTAGGGGGGCCGGGGAGCTGTTTTTT. Encoded protein: CASTLGTRGAGELFF.

The V gene is TRBV2, the J gene TRBJ1-1, with 9 bases aligning to TRBD1. The J segment lost 11 bases and the V segment lost 6 bases, leaving 10 bases of the junction unmatched. CDR1 and CDR2 (germline): SNHLY, FYNNEI. The CDR3 is 13 residues long. In nucleotides, the CDR3 is TGTGCCAGCAGCGCATCGAACAGGGGGCTTGCTTTCTTT. Translation: CASSASNRGLAFF.

This clone was counted a few times. This rearrangement joins TRBV11-2 to TRBJ1-2; D uncertain. With 5 bases removed from V and 2 bases from J, the gap between germline ends came to 12 bases. CDR3 length equals 14 residues. Germline V gene data show CDR1 as SGHAT and CDR2 as FQNNGV. The CDR3 nucleotides are TGTGCCAGCAGCACCGTTGAAAGGAACTATGGCTACACCTTC. This encodes CASSTVERNYGYTF.

The chain joins TRBV7-6 to TRBJ2-3; D uncertain. Trimming cost V 5 bases and J 5 bases, with 5 bases left between them. This CDR3 has 11 residues. CDR1 and CDR2 (germline): SGHVS, FNYEAQ. The CDR3 spells CASSLRDTQYF. DNA of the CDR3: TGTGCCAGCAGCCTAAGAGATACGCAGTATTTT. The full variable domain, in which reference TRBV7-6 and TRBJ2-3 provide the parts outside the CDR3, is GAGVSQSPRYKVTKRGQDVALRCDPISGHVSLYWYRQALGQGPEFLTYFNYEAQQDKSGLPNDRFSAERPEGSISTLTIQRTEQRDSAMYRCASSLRDTQYFGPGTRLTVL.

This chain joins TRBV5-1 and TRBJ1-1; possibly TRBD1 for D (5 bases). Germline V lookup: CDR1 SGHRS, CDR2 YFSETQ. CDR3 size: 15 residues. V was pared by 3 bases and J by 1 base, with 13 bases between. CDR3 sequence (DNA): TGCGCCAGCAGCTCGGGGGGGTCGGAGAACACTGAAGCTTTCTTT. Its protein is CASSSGGSENTEAFF.

The chain carries TRBV11-2 and TRBJ1-1, with TRBD1 identical over 7 bases. Losses at the gene ends were 5 bases for V and 0 bases for J; bases not matched to a gene: 15. The germline gives CDR1 SGHAT, CDR2 FQNNGV. CDR3 length: 18 residues. The CDR3 DNA sequence: TGTGCCAGCAGCCCATCAAAGGACAGGTCCCCGTTGAACACTGAAGCTTTCTTT. Translated, it gives CASSPSKDRSPLNTEAFF.

The chain carries TRBV6-5 and TRBJ2-2; perhaps D is TRBD1 or TRBD2 (6 bases each). CDR1 and CDR2 from the germline V gene are MNHEY and SVGAGI. The CDR3 spans 16 residues. The germline V and J ends were trimmed by 3 bases and 6 bases, with 17 bases remaining between them. The CDR3 DNA sequence: TGTGCCAGCAGTTATCGGCTGGTGGGGGGCGCCGGGGAGCTGTTTTTT. This translates into CASSYRLVGGAGELFF.